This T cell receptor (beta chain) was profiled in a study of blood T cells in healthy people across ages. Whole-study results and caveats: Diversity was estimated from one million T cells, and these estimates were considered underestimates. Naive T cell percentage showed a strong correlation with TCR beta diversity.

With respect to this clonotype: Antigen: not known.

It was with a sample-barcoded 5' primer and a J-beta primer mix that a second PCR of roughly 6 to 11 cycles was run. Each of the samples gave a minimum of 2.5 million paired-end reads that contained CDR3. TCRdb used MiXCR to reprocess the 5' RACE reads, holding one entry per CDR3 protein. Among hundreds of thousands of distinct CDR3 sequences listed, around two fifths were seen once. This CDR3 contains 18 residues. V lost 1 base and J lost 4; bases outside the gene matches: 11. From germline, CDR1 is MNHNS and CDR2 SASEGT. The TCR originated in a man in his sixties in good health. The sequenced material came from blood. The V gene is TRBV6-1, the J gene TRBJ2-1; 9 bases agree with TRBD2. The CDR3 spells CASSEVRVTSGLYNEQFF. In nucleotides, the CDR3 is TGTGCCAGCAGTGAAGTGCGGGTGACTAGCGGCCTATACAATGAGCAGTTCTTC.